This entry lists 7 T cell receptor beta chains sequenced from one sample in a study of CD8+CD57+ T cells in acquired aplastic anemia listed by TCRdb under 2018. The data were produced on an Illumina HiSeq 2000. Profiling of TCR beta VDJ combinations and CDR3 sequences used genomic DNA as the template. The raw public reads went through TCRdb reprocessing: fastp at Q25, MiXCR clone calling, in-frame beta chains kept. Identical CDR3 protein sequences are pooled into one entry, listed with their most common genes and DNA. Recorded for this sample are about 180,000 distinct CDR3 sequences; roughly half of them occurred a single time. The top ten hold under 3% of the sample. Sequencing was done on a sample of sorted CD4+, CD8+, or CD8+CD57+ T cells (not recorded which) from PBMCs. The receptors shown here come from a human donor in good health.

Remarks on this clonotype: It is likely a read error, because the conserved phenylalanine at the end of the CDR3 is missing. The DNA is left out, because the CDR3 cannot be placed on it with certainty; the CDR3 is given as TCRdb lists it. This chain links TRBV29-1 with TRBJ1-3; the table's D call, TRBD1, was not checked against the DNA. In germline, CDR1 is SQVTM, CDR2 ANQGSEA. 8 amino acids form the CDR3, both terminal residues included. CDR3 amino acids: CSVVILGA.

This chain connects TRBV11-2 to TRBJ2-7; the match to TRBD1 covers 10 bases. Germline CDR1 reads SGHAT; CDR2 reads FQNNGV. This CDR3 is 18 amino acids long. The ends lost 4 bases at V and 0 bases at J; junction bases unmatched: 12. The chain's CDR3 is CASSSYGTGAFSSYEQYF. The CDR3 DNA follows: TGTGCCAGCAGCTCATACGGGACAGGGGCCTTTAGCTCCTACGAGCAGTACTTC.

This chain uses TRBV24-1 with TRBJ2-1; 7 bases match TRBD2. In germline, CDR1 is KGHDR, CDR2 SFDVKD. The V segment lost 4 bases and the J segment 5 bases; nucleotides outside the gene matches: 7. The CDR3 extends over 15 amino acids. The CDR3 DNA reads TGTGCCACCAGTGACCTGGGACTATCCAACAATGAGCAGTTCTTC. Translation: CATSDLGLSNNEQFF.

This clonotype appeared many times. V gene TRBV29-1 combines with J gene TRBJ1-2, with 9 bases matching TRBD1. The CDR3 loop spans 12 amino acids. Germline V CDR1 and CDR2: SQVTM, ANQGSEA. The V and J ends lost 7 bases and 6 bases, in that order; junction bases with no gene match: 6. CDR3 in amino acids: CSATGTGNGYTF. The CDR3 DNA follows: TGCAGCGCAACCGGGACAGGGAATGGCTACACCTTC.

The rearrangement links TRBV20-1 to TRBJ2-5; possibly TRBD1 or TRBD2 for D (5 bases each). From germline, CDR1 is DFQATT and CDR2 SNEGSKA (reference sequence). The length of the CDR3 is 13 residues. V was pared by 6 bases and J by 1 base, with 12 bases between. The CDR3 spells CSAFGATQETQYF. CDR3 DNA sequence: TGCAGTGCCTTCGGGGCTACCCAAGAGACCCAGTACTTC.

This chain uses TRBV2 with TRBJ1-5; D not certain. Germline CDR1 is SNHLY and CDR2 is FYNNEI. The CDR3 covers 14 residues. V was cut by 8 bases and J by 1 base, with 12 bases left in between. CDR3 residues: CASAISRSNQPQHF. CDR3 nucleotides: TGTGCCAGCGCGATTAGTAGGAGCAATCAGCCCCAGCATTTT.

This clonotype appeared a few times. The chain has TRBV20-1 and TRBJ2-7, with 7 positions matching TRBD1. V dropped 6 bases and J dropped 1; count of bases not matched to a gene: 9. This CDR3 comprises 14 residues. Per the germline V gene, CDR1 is DFQATT and CDR2 is SNEGSKA (reference sequence). Written as DNA, the CDR3 is TGCAGTGCGTCGGGACAGTCCTATTCCTACGAGCAGTACTTC. Its protein product is CSASGQSYSYEQYF.